The T cell receptor (beta chain) under discussion was sequenced for a study of blood T cell repertoires in COVID-19. Turning to the study itself: The United States, Italy and Spain provided the acute and convalescent COVID-19 samples. Sample material is recorded as cDNA or gDNA derived from T cells, B-cell-depleted T cells, or PBMCs.

Germline V gene sequence: CDR1 KGHDR, CDR2 SFDVKD. The CDR3 is 14 amino acids. The germline V and J ends were trimmed by 6 bases and 4 bases, with 11 bases remaining between them. Original methodology: From reference gene primer amplification, estimates of nucleated cell counts were derived. Sequencing used immunoSEQ multiplex PCR; TCRdb keeps in-frame clones, though not all of them. That table gives V, J and clone size, and the DNA gave D and trimming. The table records 55,000 to 85,000 clones, around 87% of them present only once. The chain has TRBV24-1 and TRBJ1-4; D perhaps matches TRBD1 (6 bases). The receptor was isolated from a human donor in a cohort sampled during active COVID-19. Sequenced: peripheral blood. In DNA, the CDR3 is TGTGCCACCAGTTCAGGGGACGTTAATGAAAAACTGTTTTTT. It yields the protein CATSSGDVNEKLFF.